The 7 T cell receptor beta chains presented below share a single source sample, sequenced in a study of blood T cell repertoires in COVID-19 (dated by TCRdb to 2018 to 2021). The library was produced with the immunoSEQ multiplex PCR assay. TCRdb carries this immuneACCESS record with in-frame sequences only. Its versions omit some clonotypes, under half of them owing to an unresolved V gene in the studies checked, with the rest unexplained. This sample comprises about 260,000 clones, 84% of them detected only once. Clones ranked in the top ten supply approximately 4% of the sample. The specimen was peripheral blood. The origin of the receptors is a man between 60 and 70 years old with acute or convalescent COVID-19.

This sequence joins TRBV19 and TRBJ1-5; 8 bases fit TRBD1. Germline V CDR1 and CDR2: LNHDA, SQIVND (reference sequence). Trimming cost V 3 bases and J 3 bases; bases outside gene matches: 10. The CDR3 is 17 amino acids. CDR3 nucleotide sequence: TGTGCCAGTAGTATGAGGGGGACAGGAGCCTTCAATCAGCCCCAGCATTTT. Protein product: CASSMRGTGAFNQPQHF.

J is TRBJ2-7 and V is TRBV5-4; the match to TRBD2 covers 7 bases. CDR3 length: 12 amino acids. Germline-derived CDR1 and CDR2 are SGHNT and YYREEE (reference sequence). Trimming cost V 1 base and J 13 bases; bases outside gene matches: 8. CDR3 protein: CASSLSGGADYF. CDR3 sequence (DNA): TGTGCCAGCAGCTTGTCGGGGGGAGCGGACTACTTC.

This chain's CDR3 is CASSLDSFSYEQYF. DNA of the CDR3: TGTGCCAGCAGCTTAGACAGCTTTTCCTACGAGCAGTACTTC. This chain joins TRBV7-9 and TRBJ2-7; D unclear. This CDR3 region has 14 residues. Trimming cost V 1 base and J 1 base, with 8 bases left between them. Germline CDR1 and CDR2: SEHNR and FQNEAQ (reference sequence).

The chain links TRBV2 to TRBJ2-3, with TRBD2 matching over 9 bases. Germline V CDR1 and CDR2: SNHLY, FYNNEI. The CDR3 is 16 amino acids. After removal of 1 base from V and 2 bases from J, the junction contained 4 bases not matched to a gene. The CDR3 DNA sequence: TGTGCCAGCAGTGAAGTGACTAGCGGACCCACAGATACGCAGTATTTT. It translates to CASSEVTSGPTDTQYF.

V usage is TRBV5-8 and J usage is TRBJ1-1, with a possible D match to TRBD1 (5 bases). Germline V gene data show CDR1 as SGHTS and CDR2 as YDEGEE. CDR3 size: 14 residues. Trimming cost V 4 bases and J 10 bases, with 20 bases left between them. This CDR3 is CASSEGPGRLGAFF. The CDR3 region has the DNA TGTGCCAGCAGCGAGGGGCCGGGGAGGCTCGGAGCTTTCTTT.

The V call is TRBV4-1, the J call TRBJ2-1; no firm D call. The germline V and J ends were trimmed by 2 bases and 5 bases, with 10 bases remaining between them. The CDR3 is 14 amino acids. Germline values: CDR1 MGHRA, CDR2 YSYEKL. The CDR3 region is CASSQSPLNNEQFF. The CDR3 DNA reads TGCGCCAGCAGCCAATCGCCTCTAAACAATGAGCAGTTCTTC.

The V call is TRBV12-5, the J call TRBJ1-6; a weak D match, TRBD1 (6 bases). Germline CDR1 and CDR2: LGHNT and FRNRAP. This CDR3 is 17 amino acids long. The V gene lost 4 bases and the J gene lost 7 bases, with 20 bases spanning the gap. The CDR3: CASGSAYSGAPNSPLHF. CDR3 coding DNA: TGTGCTAGTGGTTCGGCCTACTCAGGGGCCCCGAATTCACCCCTCCACTTT.